The 5 T cell receptor beta chains below come from one sample, sequenced in a study of T cell repertoires in cytomegalovirus infection. For these TCRs, the target antigens are not known. TCRdb reprocessed the reads with MiXCR, giving one entry per CDR3 protein. The sample has roughly 500,000 distinct CDR3 sequences; 30% to 40% are singletons. This sample comprised cultured PBMCs, obtained from culture after CMV antigen stimulation. The receptors shown here come from a human donor in good health (CMV status not recorded). Some clones in this sample may be carry-over from other donors' samples.

V and J are TRBV12-3 or TRBV12-4 and TRBJ1-1; 7 bases agree with TRBD1. The CDR3 covers 14 residues. With V trimmed by 3 bases and J by 7 bases, 8 bases remained unmatched. CDR3 sequence reads: CASSFEQGYGEAFF. In DNA, the CDR3 is TGTGCCAGCAGTTTTGAACAGGGGTACGGTGAAGCTTTCTTT.

This clonotype has just a few counts. The chain is built from TRBV7-6 and TRBJ1-1; D is perhaps TRBD1 (6 bases). Germline assignment: CDR1 SGHVS and CDR2 FNYEAQ. This CDR3 is 14 amino acids long. V lost 7 bases to trimming and J lost 1 base, with 13 bases between them. In DNA, the CDR3 is TGTGCCAGCACTCTAGGGGGGACGAACACTGAAGCTTTCTTT. It specifies CASTLGGTNTEAFF.

The chain combines TRBV20-1 with TRBJ2-7; D gene unclear. The germline V gene encodes CDR1 DFQATT and CDR2 SNEGSKA (reference sequence). Trimming cost V 1 base and J 6 bases, with 7 bases left between them. The CDR3 loop spans 11 amino acids. In nucleotides, the CDR3 is TGCAGTGCTAGAGCCGGGTCCGAGCAGTACTTC. Its protein product is CSARAGSEQYF.

The rearrangement links TRBV5-4 to TRBJ2-1, with TRBD1 matching over 7 bases. Germline CDR1 SGHNT, CDR2 YYREEE (reference sequence). With V trimmed by 4 bases and J by 8 bases, 9 bases remained unmatched. This CDR3 has 14 residues. In DNA, the CDR3 is TGTGCCAGCAGCCACAGGGGATTGTGGGATGAGCAGTTCTTC. Amino acids: CASSHRGLWDEQFF.

There are a few counts of this clonotype. CDR3 DNA sequence: TGTGCCAGCAGCTTACTAGCTTATGGCTACACCTTC. This gives the protein CASSLLAYGYTF. The genes are TRBV13 and TRBJ1-2; D is unclear. The CDR3 runs 12 residues. Trimming took off 2 bases at V and 5 bases at J, with 6 bases between the two ends. Germline V lookup: CDR1 PRHDT, CDR2 FYEKMQ (reference sequence).